A single sample gave rise to the 9 T cell receptor beta chains below, sequenced in a study of blood T cell repertoires in COVID-19. Libraries were prepared by immunoSEQ multiplex PCR; TCRdb keeps only in-frame clonotypes and omits some of them. Of about 19,000 clones listed, roughly 85% are singletons. Sequenced: peripheral blood. The receptors originated from a man older than 75 with acute or convalescent COVID-19.

V and J are TRBV30 and TRBJ2-2; D may be TRBD1 (5 bases). Trimming removed 2 bases from V and 7 bases from J, with 14 bases in between. This CDR3 has 14 amino acids. The germline V gene encodes CDR1 GTSNPN and CDR2 SVGIG (reference sequence). The CDR3 DNA reads as TGTGCCTGGAGTTCAGACAGCCACCGCGGGGAGCTGTTTTTT. Amino acid sequence: CAWSSDSHRGELFF.

A single count supports this clone. The V call is TRBV7-3, the J call TRBJ2-7; D may be TRBD1 (6 bases). This CDR3 is built from 16 residues. The germline V gene has CDR1 SGHTA and CDR2 FQGTGA. V was trimmed by 3 bases and J by 2 bases, leaving 17 bases between them. In nucleotides, the CDR3 is TGTGCCAGCAGCTTTCATATTTCGGGGACAACCTACGAGCAGTACTTC. Protein: CASSFHISGTTYEQYF.

The chain carries TRBV5-1 and TRBJ1-2, with D perhaps TRBD1 (5 bases). The CDR3 runs to 17 residues. Germline V CDR1 and CDR2: SGHRS, YFSETQ. V dropped 0 bases and J dropped 4 bases, with 19 bases sitting between them. The CDR3 loop is CASSLEGSGRDGYGYTF. DNA for the CDR3: TGCGCCAGCAGCTTGGAGGGGTCAGGGAGGGACGGCTATGGCTACACCTTC. The full variable domain, completed using reference TRBV5-1 and TRBJ1-2, is KAGVTQTPRYLIKTRGQQVTLSCSPISGHRSVSWYQQTPGQGLQFLFEYFSETQRNKGNFPGRFSGRQFSNSRSEMNVSTLELGDSALYLCASSLEGSGRDGYGYTFGSGTRLTVV.

By frequency in the sample, this clone is medium-sized. The V call is TRBV29-1, the J call TRBJ2-2; D may be TRBD2 (6 bases). V was pared by 7 bases and J by 5 bases, with 11 bases between. This CDR3 comprises 12 residues. CDR1 and CDR2 (germline): SQVTM, ANQGSEA. CDR3 sequence reads: CSAGGKTGELFF. In nucleotides, the CDR3 is TGCAGCGCCGGGGGAAAAACCGGGGAGCTGTTTTTT.

This clone has only a few counts. The CDR3, as DNA: TGTGCCAGCAGGCTACAGGGGAATGAAGCTTTCTTT. This sequence encodes CASRLQGNEAFF. The chain links TRBV27 to TRBJ1-1, with 7 bases identical to TRBD1. Germline CDR1 reads MNHEY; CDR2 reads SMNVEV (reference sequence). The CDR3 contains 12 residues. Germline trimming cut 6 bases from V and 7 bases from J; bases unmatched to any gene: 5.

This sequence joins TRBV18 and TRBJ2-7; 8 bases are a match to TRBD1. J lost 7 bases, V lost 0 bases, and 8 bases had no gene match. The length of the CDR3 is 15 residues. Germline V gene sequence: CDR1 KGHSH, CDR2 LQKENI. The CDR3 nucleotides read TGTGCCAGCTCACCACCGCCGGGACAGGATCGTGAGCAGTACTTC. Its protein is CASSPPPGQDREQYF.

The rearrangement uses TRBV28 and TRBJ1-2; 9 bases are shared with TRBD1. Losses at the gene ends were 5 bases for V and 4 bases for J; bases not matched to a gene: 5. CDR3 length equals 14 residues. Germline CDR1 MDHEN, CDR2 SYDVKM. The CDR3: CASSGTGTAYGYTF. CDR3 DNA: TGTGCCAGCAGTGGGACAGGGACAGCCTATGGCTACACCTTC.

This clone was detected once. The chain couples TRBV30 to TRBJ2-7; D is possibly TRBD2 (6 bases). V lost 5 bases to trimming and J lost 5 bases, with 16 bases between them. This CDR3 has 13 amino acids. Germline V gene lookup returns CDR1 GTSNPN and CDR2 SVGIG (reference sequence). The chain's CDR3 is CAWSNRGTHEQYF. The DNA for the CDR3 is TGTGCCTGGTCCAATCGGGGGACCCACGAGCAGTACTTC.

This chain uses TRBV27 with TRBJ1-1; maybe TRBD1 (5 bases). Trimming pared 4 bases from V and 4 bases from J, leaving 19 bases between. Germline-derived CDR1 and CDR2 are MNHEY and SMNVEV (reference sequence). The CDR3 is 16 amino acids. In nucleotides, the CDR3 is TGTGCCAGCAGTTCTTGGGGGACCGGGGGGGGCACTGAAGCTTTCTTT. This encodes CASSSWGTGGGTEAFF.